These T cell receptor beta chains were read from a single sample in a study of T-cell reconstitution after alpha-beta-depleted transplantation in children. TCRdb reanalysed the PCR reads using MiXCR and keeps one entry per CDR3 protein. The sample includes just under 250,000 distinct CDR3 sequences, 25% of them seen just once. The sequenced sample was PBMCs, obtained before TCRalphabeta/CD19-depleted stem cell transplant. These TCRs come from a girl aged 2 to 9 with Fanconi anemia, due to receive a stem cell transplant. Both conserved end residues are part of each CDR3. A D gene is named only where the DNA matches it firmly. Clone size is not always given. Where it is, it says once, few, many or a class for expanded clones.

clone size: once; V gene: TRBV29-1; J gene: TRBJ2-1; D gene: .; CDR3 DNA: TGCAGCGTCGTTGACAACCGATTTGAGCAGTTCTTC; CDR3 protein: CSVVDNRFEQFF
clone size: few; V gene: TRBV11-3; J gene: TRBJ2-2; D gene: .; CDR3 DNA: TGTGCCAGCAGCCGCCCTTCGAACACCGGGGAGCTGTTTTTT; CDR3 protein: CASSRPSNTGELFF
clone size: .; V gene: TRBV6-2/TRBV6-3; J gene: TRBJ2-2; D gene: .; CDR3 DNA: TGTGCCAGCAGTCTAGCCCCCCGTGGTAGAGCCGGGGAGCTGTTTTTT; CDR3 protein: CASSLAPRGRAGELFF
clone size: .; V gene: TRBV4-1; J gene: TRBJ2-1; D gene: .; CDR3 DNA: TGCGCCAGCAGCAAGCCGGCCTTAGGACCTACTGAGCAGTTCTTC; CDR3 protein: CASSKPALGPTEQFF
clone size: few; V gene: TRBV28; J gene: TRBJ2-7; D gene: .; CDR3 DNA: TGTGCCAGCAAGAACAGGCTTGTAGAGCAGTACTTC; CDR3 protein: CASKNRLVEQYF
clone size: .; V gene: TRBV5-5; J gene: TRBJ1-6; D gene: .; CDR3 DNA: TGTGCCAGCAGCCGCGGACAGCCCAATTCACCCCTCCACTTT; CDR3 protein: CASSRGQPNSPLHF
clone size: few; V gene: TRBV7-3; J gene: TRBJ2-1; D gene: .; CDR3 DNA: TGTGCCAGCAGCCGCGGAGGGGGAGGTTCAGAGAACAATGAGCAGTTCTTC; CDR3 protein: CASSRGGGGSENNEQFF
clone size: many; V gene: TRBV6-2/TRBV6-3; J gene: TRBJ1-2; D gene: .; CDR3 DNA: TGTGCCAGCAGCCGCGAGTCAGGCTACACCTTC; CDR3 protein: CASSRESGYTF
clone size: .; V gene: TRBV7-9; J gene: TRBJ2-1; D gene: TRBD2; CDR3 DNA: TGTGCCAGCAGCCCCAGACTAGCGGGAGGGCCCCACAATGAGCAGTTCTTC; CDR3 protein: CASSPRLAGGPHNEQFF
clone size: few; V gene: TRBV12-3/TRBV12-4; J gene: TRBJ2-4; D gene: .; CDR3 DNA: TGTGCCAGCAGTTTATGGGGGGTGCTAGCCAAAAACATTCAGTACTTC; CDR3 protein: CASSLWGVLAKNIQYF
clone size: .; V gene: TRBV25-1; J gene: TRBJ2-7; D gene: TRBD1; CDR3 DNA: TGTGCCAGCAGTGAAACCGGGACAGGGAGCTACGAGCAGTACTTC; CDR3 protein: CASSETGTGSYEQYF
clone size: few; V gene: TRBV20-1; J gene: TRBJ2-7; D gene: TRBD2; CDR3 DNA: TGCAGTGCCCGAGCTAGCGGGAGCGAGCAGTACTTC; CDR3 protein: CSARASGSEQYF
clone size: many; V gene: TRBV29-1; J gene: TRBJ1-1; D gene: .; CDR3 DNA: TGCAGCGTTGAAGTTTATGCGGTGGGGCCGAACACTGAAGCTTTCTTT; CDR3 protein: CSVEVYAVGPNTEAFF
clone size: .; V gene: TRBV2; J gene: TRBJ2-7; D gene: .; CDR3 DNA: TGTGCCAGCAGTGAATTTCGGGGCTCCTACGAGCAGTACTTC; CDR3 protein: CASSEFRGSYEQYF
clone size: many; V gene: TRBV7-9; J gene: TRBJ2-7; D gene: TRBD1; CDR3 DNA: TGTGCCAGCAGCGAAGGGGGCTTGGCACTGGGCGAGCAGTACTTC; CDR3 protein: CASSEGGLALGEQYF
clone size: .; V gene: TRBV12-3/TRBV12-4; J gene: TRBJ2-5; D gene: .; CDR3 DNA: TGTGCCAGCAGTATGTCTAGAGAGACCCAGTACTTC; CDR3 protein: CASSMSRETQYF
clone size: .; V gene: TRBV20-1; J gene: TRBJ2-7; D gene: TRBD2; CDR3 DNA: TGCAGTGCTAGCGGTAGCGCTAGCGGGAGAGGCGAGCAGTACTTC; CDR3 protein: CSASGSASGRGEQYF
clone size: many; V gene: TRBV29-1; J gene: TRBJ1-1; D gene: .; CDR3 DNA: TGCAGCGTTGCAAGGACAGAGAACACTGAAGCTTTCTTT; CDR3 protein: CSVARTENTEAFF
clone size: many; V gene: TRBV12-3/TRBV12-4; J gene: TRBJ2-1; D gene: TRBD2; CDR3 DNA: TGTGCCAGCAGTCCTTTAGCGGGGCAGCAGTTCTTC; CDR3 protein: CASSPLAGQQFF
clone size: .; V gene: TRBV5-1; J gene: TRBJ1-1; D gene: .; CDR3 DNA: TGCGCCAGCAGCCCGTTCTTCTATGAGATGACGGATCTAAACACTGAAGCTTTCTTT; CDR3 protein: CASSPFFYEMTDLNTEAFF
clone size: many; V gene: TRBV11-2; J gene: TRBJ1-1; D gene: .; CDR3 DNA: TGTGCCAGCAGCCCGCCGGGTAGAGCTGAAGCTTTCTTT; CDR3 protein: CASSPPGRAEAFF
clone size: few; V gene: TRBV20-1; J gene: TRBJ2-2; D gene: TRBD2; CDR3 DNA: TGCAGTGCTAGAGATGCAAGGGCGGGGGTTAACACCGGGGAGCTGTTTTTT; CDR3 protein: CSARDARAGVNTGELFF
clone size: few; V gene: TRBV10-3; J gene: TRBJ2-2; D gene: TRBD1; CDR3 DNA: TGTGCCATCAGGTCCCAGGGACAGGGTGCCACCGGGGAGCTGTTTTTT; CDR3 protein: CAIRSQGQGATGELFF
clone size: few; V gene: TRBV21-1; J gene: TRBJ1-3; D gene: .; CDR3 DNA: TGTGCCAGCAGCAAAATTGGGACAGCGAGGATGCGGGACACCATATATTTT; CDR3 protein: CASSKIGTARMRDTIYF
clone size: .; V gene: TRBV7-2; J gene: TRBJ2-7; D gene: TRBD1; CDR3 DNA: TGTGCCAGCAGTATAAGGACAGGGGGATCGGAGCAGTACTTC; CDR3 protein: CASSIRTGGSEQYF
clone size: few; V gene: TRBV20-1; J gene: TRBJ1-2; D gene: .; CDR3 DNA: TGCAGTGCTAGAGGGACCGTATGGTCCCACACCTTC; CDR3 protein: CSARGTVWSHTF
clone size: .; V gene: TRBV6-5; J gene: TRBJ2-1; D gene: .; CDR3 DNA: TGTGCCAGCAGTTCGGGACTCAGTGGCAATGAGCAGTTCTTC; CDR3 protein: CASSSGLSGNEQFF
clone size: many; V gene: TRBV12-3/TRBV12-4; J gene: TRBJ1-5; D gene: .; CDR3 DNA: TGTGCCAGCAGTTTAGGGAGGGGTAGCAATCAGCCCCAGCATTTT; CDR3 protein: CASSLGRGSNQPQHF
clone size: .; V gene: TRBV29-1; J gene: TRBJ2-7; D gene: TRBD1; CDR3 DNA: TGCAGCGTCAGACAGGGGGGAACCTACGAGCAGTACTTC; CDR3 protein: CSVRQGGTYEQYF
clone size: .; V gene: TRBV18; J gene: TRBJ2-1; D gene: .; CDR3 DNA: TGTGCCAGCTCTGATGGAGGGAGTTACAATGAGCAGTTCTTC; CDR3 protein: CASSDGGSYNEQFF
clone size: many; V gene: TRBV20-1; J gene: TRBJ2-1; D gene: TRBD2; CDR3 DNA: TGCAGTGCAAGGACTAGTCGAGACAATGAGCAGTTCTTC; CDR3 protein: CSARTSRDNEQFF
clone size: many; V gene: TRBV15; J gene: TRBJ2-7; D gene: .; CDR3 DNA: TGTGCCACCAGCGGAGGGGGGGGGGCCAACTACGAGCAGTACTTC; CDR3 protein: CATSGGGGANYEQYF
clone size: .; V gene: TRBV20-1; J gene: TRBJ2-7; D gene: TRBD2; CDR3 DNA: TGCAGTGCTACTAGCGGGGGGGCCATCCGCCACGAGCAGTACTTC; CDR3 protein: CSATSGGAIRHEQYF
clone size: many; V gene: TRBV29-1; J gene: TRBJ2-3; D gene: TRBD2; CDR3 DNA: TGCAGCGTTGAAGGGACTAGCGGGAACACAGATACGCAGTATTTT; CDR3 protein: CSVEGTSGNTDTQYF
clone size: many; V gene: TRBV29-1; J gene: TRBJ2-1; D gene: TRBD2; CDR3 DNA: TGCAGCGTTGCGGGACTAGGCAACAATGAGCAGTTCTTC; CDR3 protein: CSVAGLGNNEQFF
clone size: many; V gene: TRBV12-3/TRBV12-4; J gene: TRBJ2-2; D gene: .; CDR3 DNA: TGTGCCAGCAGTCACACCGACACCGGGGAGCTGTTTTTT; CDR3 protein: CASSHTDTGELFF
clone size: .; V gene: TRBV5-4; J gene: TRBJ2-2; D gene: TRBD2; CDR3 DNA: TGTGCCAGCAGCTTCCAGGGACTAGGAGACACCGGGGAGCTGTTTTTT; CDR3 protein: CASSFQGLGDTGELFF
clone size: .; V gene: TRBV5-1; J gene: TRBJ2-7; D gene: .; CDR3 DNA: TGCGCCAGCAGGCGTACAGGGTACGTCCACGAGCAGTACTTC; CDR3 protein: CASRRTGYVHEQYF
clone size: many; V gene: TRBV12-3/TRBV12-4; J gene: TRBJ2-1; D gene: .; CDR3 DNA: TGTGCCAGCAGTTTCCCCGGGCCAGACAATGAGCAGTTCTTC; CDR3 protein: CASSFPGPDNEQFF
clone size: few; V gene: TRBV12-3/TRBV12-4; J gene: TRBJ2-1; D gene: .; CDR3 DNA: TGTGCCAGCAGTTTAGGGGGGGACTCCCAGTTCTTC; CDR3 protein: CASSLGGDSQFF
clone size: .; V gene: TRBV6-5; J gene: TRBJ2-2; D gene: .; CDR3 DNA: TGTGCCAGCAAGAGGCTAGAGGAGCTGTTTTTT; CDR3 protein: CASKRLEELFF
clone size: .; V gene: TRBV21-1; J gene: TRBJ2-7; D gene: .; CDR3 DNA: TGTGCCAGCAGCGCGGGCCCCCTAGGGCACGAGCAGTACTTC; CDR3 protein: CASSAGPLGHEQYF
clone size: few; V gene: TRBV6-1; J gene: TRBJ2-1; D gene: .; CDR3 DNA: TGTGCCAGCAGTGAAAGGTGGACGGGTTTGAATGAGCAGTTCTTC; CDR3 protein: CASSERWTGLNEQFF
clone size: many; V gene: TRBV20-1; J gene: TRBJ2-5; D gene: .; CDR3 DNA: TGCAGTGCTAGCCTAGTCGAGGAGACCCAGTACTTC; CDR3 protein: CSASLVEETQYF
clone size: .; V gene: TRBV11-2; J gene: TRBJ2-1; D gene: TRBD1; CDR3 DNA: TGTGCCAGCAGCTTAGTATCGACAGGGGGGGCTTGGGAGCAGTTCTTC; CDR3 protein: CASSLVSTGGAWEQFF
clone size: .; V gene: TRBV29-1; J gene: TRBJ2-5; D gene: TRBD2; CDR3 DNA: TGCAGCGTTGAGGGACTAGCGATTCCAGAGACCCAGTACTTC; CDR3 protein: CSVEGLAIPETQYF
clone size: many; V gene: TRBV28; J gene: TRBJ2-3; D gene: .; CDR3 DNA: TGTGCCAGCAGTTCTACAGGGTCAGATACGCAGTATTTT; CDR3 protein: CASSSTGSDTQYF
clone size: few; V gene: TRBV20-1; J gene: TRBJ2-3; D gene: .; CDR3 DNA: TGCAGTGCTCTAGGATCTTACGGCTTAAGCACAGATACGCAGTATTTT; CDR3 protein: CSALGSYGLSTDTQYF
clone size: many; V gene: TRBV28; J gene: TRBJ2-5; D gene: TRBD2; CDR3 DNA: TGTGCCAGCAGTTTAACCGGGGGGGAGCAAGAGACCCAGTACTTC; CDR3 protein: CASSLTGGEQETQYF
clone size: .; V gene: TRBV18; J gene: TRBJ2-4; D gene: TRBD2; CDR3 DNA: TGTGCCAGCTCACAAACCAGCGGGGCAGGCAAAAACATTCAGTACTTC; CDR3 protein: CASSQTSGAGKNIQYF
clone size: many; V gene: TRBV20-1; J gene: TRBJ2-7; D gene: TRBD1; CDR3 DNA: TGCAGTGTTGATGGCCGTCGGACAGGGAGCTACGAGCAGTACTTC; CDR3 protein: CSVDGRRTGSYEQYF
clone size: few; V gene: TRBV2; J gene: TRBJ2-1; D gene: TRBD1; CDR3 DNA: TGTGCCAGCACCGGACAGGTGAACTACAATGAGCAGTTCTTC; CDR3 protein: CASTGQVNYNEQFF
clone size: .; V gene: TRBV29-1; J gene: TRBJ2-3; D gene: TRBD2; CDR3 DNA: TGCAGCGGGGGCGGGGGGTCTTGGACGCAGTATTTT; CDR3 protein: CSGGGGSWTQYF
clone size: many; V gene: TRBV12-3/TRBV12-4; J gene: TRBJ2-1; D gene: TRBD2; CDR3 DNA: TGTGCCAGCAGTTTATCCAGCGGGAGTGACTACAATGAGCAGTTCTTC; CDR3 protein: CASSLSSGSDYNEQFF
clone size: few; V gene: TRBV7-3; J gene: TRBJ2-1; D gene: .; CDR3 DNA: TGTGCCAGCAGCTTACACCGGGACACCAGCTCCTACAATGAGCAGTTCTTC; CDR3 protein: CASSLHRDTSSYNEQFF
clone size: many; V gene: TRBV30; J gene: TRBJ2-1; D gene: TRBD2; CDR3 DNA: TGTGCCTGGAGAAAACCGGGACTAGGTTTTGAGCAGTTCTTC; CDR3 protein: CAWRKPGLGFEQFF
clone size: many; V gene: TRBV18; J gene: TRBJ1-1; D gene: .; CDR3 DNA: TGTGCCAGCTCACCACCCACCAACACTGAAGCTTTCTTT; CDR3 protein: CASSPPTNTEAFF
clone size: few; V gene: TRBV20-1; J gene: TRBJ2-2; D gene: TRBD2; CDR3 DNA: TGCAGTGCCCCTAGCGGGGGGAGCACCGGGGAGCTGTTTTTT; CDR3 protein: CSAPSGGSTGELFF
clone size: .; V gene: TRBV7-3; J gene: TRBJ2-3; D gene: TRBD2; CDR3 DNA: TGTGCCAGCAGCTTAACTACGGGAGGGGCAGATACGCAGTATTTT; CDR3 protein: CASSLTTGGADTQYF